What follows are 5 T cell receptor beta chains derived from one specimen sequenced in a study of T-cell reconstitution after alpha-beta-depleted transplantation in children. As it was prepared, the TCRbeta library received unique molecular identifiers. TCRdb used MiXCR to reprocess the PCR reads, holding one entry per CDR3 protein. In the table there are hundreds of thousands of distinct CDR3 sequences, more than 9% of which are singletons. This specimen consisted of peripheral blood, obtained 180 days after TCRalphabeta/CD19-depleted stem cell transplant. The receptors shown here come from a male patient between 2 and 10 years old who had a stem cell transplant for chronic granulomatous disease, so the T cells may come from the graft donor.

This clonotype was counted ten times or more. The V gene is TRBV20-1, the J gene TRBJ2-1, with D possibly TRBD2 on 5 matching bases. The V and J ends lost 1 base and 10 bases respectively, with 20 bases between them. Germline-derived CDR1 and CDR2 are DFQATT and SNEGSKA (reference sequence). This CDR3 is built from 15 residues. Written as DNA, the CDR3 is TGCAGTGCTAGAGCCCCACTCGGGAAGGCCAAAGAGCAGTTCTTC. Its protein is CSARAPLGKAKEQFF.

This clonotype was seen at least ten times. The chain joins TRBV12-3 or TRBV12-4 to TRBJ1-2; D may be TRBD1 (5 bases). Trimming stripped 5 bases from V and 7 bases from J, with 17 bases between. The length of the CDR3 is 14 residues. The CDR3 region is CASSPWDQAGGYTF. The DNA for the CDR3 is TGTGCCAGCAGTCCATGGGACCAAGCAGGTGGCTACACCTTC.

This clonotype was observed at least ten times. V usage is TRBV20-1 and J usage is TRBJ2-7, with TRBD2 as a possible D gene (6 bases). This CDR3 is built from 14 residues. Germline CDR1 is DFQATT and CDR2 is SNEGSKA (reference sequence). The V and J ends lost 3 bases and 2 bases respectively, with 14 bases between them. CDR3 nucleotide sequence: TGCAGTGCTAGTTTCGGGAGAGGTGCCTACGAGCAGTACTTC. Protein sequence: CSASFGRGAYEQYF.

This clonotype was recorded many times. The genes are TRBV6-1 and TRBJ2-3, with 11 bases fitting TRBD2. This CDR3 has 15 residues. Germline loops: CDR1 MNHNS, CDR2 SASEGT. Losses at the gene ends were 5 bases for V and 6 bases for J; bases not matched to a gene: 7. The CDR3: CASSHSGGAGDTQYF. CDR3 coding DNA: TGTGCCAGCAGTCATAGCGGGGGGGCAGGGGATACGCAGTATTTT.

This clonotype has a count of ten or more. V gene TRBV15 combines with J gene TRBJ2-7; D ambiguous. Germline loops: CDR1 LNHNV, CDR2 YYDKDF (reference sequence). CDR3 length: 15 residues. V was cut by 0 bases and J by 0 bases, with 9 bases left in between. The CDR3, as DNA: TGTGCCACCAGCAGAGATCTCCCCAGCTCCTACGAGCAGTACTTC. Protein product: CATSRDLPSSYEQYF.